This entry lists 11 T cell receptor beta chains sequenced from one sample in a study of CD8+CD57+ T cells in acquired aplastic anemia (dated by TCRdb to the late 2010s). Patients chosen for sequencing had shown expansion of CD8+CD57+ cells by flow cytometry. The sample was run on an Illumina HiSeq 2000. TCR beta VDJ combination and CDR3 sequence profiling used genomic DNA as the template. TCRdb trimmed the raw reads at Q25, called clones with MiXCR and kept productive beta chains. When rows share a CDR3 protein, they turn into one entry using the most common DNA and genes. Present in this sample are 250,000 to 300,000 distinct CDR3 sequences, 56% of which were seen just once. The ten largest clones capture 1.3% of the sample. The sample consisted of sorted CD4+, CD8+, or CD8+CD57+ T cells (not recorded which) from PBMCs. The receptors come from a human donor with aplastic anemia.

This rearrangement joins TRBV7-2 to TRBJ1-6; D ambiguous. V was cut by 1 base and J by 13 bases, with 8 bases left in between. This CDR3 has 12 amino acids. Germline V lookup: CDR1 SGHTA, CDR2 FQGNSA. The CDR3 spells CASSLGTVPLHF. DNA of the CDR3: TGTGCCAGCAGCTTAGGTACGGTCCCCCTCCACTTT.

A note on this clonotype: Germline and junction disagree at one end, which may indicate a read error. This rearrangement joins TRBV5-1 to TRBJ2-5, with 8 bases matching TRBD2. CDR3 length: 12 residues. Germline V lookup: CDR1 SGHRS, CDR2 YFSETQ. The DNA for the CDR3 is TGTGCCAGCAGCGGGGGTCAGGGGACCCAGTACTTC. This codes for CASSGGQGTQYF.

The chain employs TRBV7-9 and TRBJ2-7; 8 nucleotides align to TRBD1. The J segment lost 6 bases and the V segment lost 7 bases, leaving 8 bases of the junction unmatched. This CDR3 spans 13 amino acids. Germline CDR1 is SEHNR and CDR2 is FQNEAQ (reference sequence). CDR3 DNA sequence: TGTGCCAGCACTTGGGACAGGTCAGGCGAGCAGTACTTC. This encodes CASTWDRSGEQYF.

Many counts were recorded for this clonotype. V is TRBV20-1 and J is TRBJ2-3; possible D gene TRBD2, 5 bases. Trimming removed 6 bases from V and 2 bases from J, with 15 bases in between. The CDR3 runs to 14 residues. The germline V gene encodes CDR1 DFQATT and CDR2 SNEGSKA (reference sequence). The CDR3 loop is CSAPTSTTTDTQYF. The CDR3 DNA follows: TGCAGTGCCCCGACCTCGACTACCACAGATACGCAGTATTTT.

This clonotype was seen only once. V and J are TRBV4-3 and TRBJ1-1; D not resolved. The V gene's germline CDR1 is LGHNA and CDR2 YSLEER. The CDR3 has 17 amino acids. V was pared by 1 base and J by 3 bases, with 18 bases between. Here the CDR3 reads CASSQAIQRGWDTEAFF. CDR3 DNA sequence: TGCGCCAGCAGCCAAGCTATCCAGAGAGGCTGGGACACTGAAGCTTTCTTT.

In DNA form, the CDR3 reads TGCGCCAGCAGCTATGCCGGGACTAGCGGGGCAGGGAAGCAGTACTTC. Amino acids: CASSYAGTSGAGKQYF. The genes are TRBV5-1 and TRBJ2-7; 13 nucleotides match TRBD2. The junction had 11 bases not matched to a gene; V was cut back by 3 bases and J by 8 bases. CDR3 length equals 16 residues. The V gene's germline CDR1 is SGHRS and CDR2 YFSETQ.

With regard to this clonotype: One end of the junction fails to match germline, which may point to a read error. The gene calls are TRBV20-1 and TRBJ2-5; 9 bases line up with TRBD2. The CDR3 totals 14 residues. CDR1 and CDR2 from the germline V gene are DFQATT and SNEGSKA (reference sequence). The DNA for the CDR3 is TGCAGTGCCAGAGCGGGGGGATTGGCAGAGACCCAGTACTTC. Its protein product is CSARAGGLAETQYF.

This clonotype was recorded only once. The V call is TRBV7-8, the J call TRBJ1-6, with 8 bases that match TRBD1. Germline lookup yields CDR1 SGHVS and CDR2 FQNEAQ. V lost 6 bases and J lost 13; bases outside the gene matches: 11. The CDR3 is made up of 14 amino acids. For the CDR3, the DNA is TGTGCCAGCAGGGTCGGGACAGGTCTTTCCCCCCTCCACTTT. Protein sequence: CASRVGTGLSPLHF. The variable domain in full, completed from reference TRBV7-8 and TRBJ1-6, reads GAGVSQSPRYKVAKRGQDVALRCDPISGHVSLFWYQQALGQGPEFLTYFQNEAQLDKSGLPSDRFFAERPEGSVSTLKIQRTQQEDSAVYLCASRVGTGLSPLHFGNGTRLTVT.

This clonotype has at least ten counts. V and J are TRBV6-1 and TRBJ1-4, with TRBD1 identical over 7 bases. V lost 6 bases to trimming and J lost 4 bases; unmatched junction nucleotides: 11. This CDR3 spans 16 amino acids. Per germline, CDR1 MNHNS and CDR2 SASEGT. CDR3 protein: CASSINRQGRNEKLFF. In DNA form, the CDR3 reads TGTGCCAGCAGCATTAACCGACAGGGCCGTAATGAAAAACTGTTTTTT.

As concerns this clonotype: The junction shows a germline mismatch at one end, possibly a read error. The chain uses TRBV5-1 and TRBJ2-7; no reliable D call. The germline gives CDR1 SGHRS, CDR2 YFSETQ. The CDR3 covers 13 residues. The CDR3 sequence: CASSLTPRVSQHF. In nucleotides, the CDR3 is TGCGCCAGCAGCTTGACCCCCCGGGTTAGCCAACACTTC.

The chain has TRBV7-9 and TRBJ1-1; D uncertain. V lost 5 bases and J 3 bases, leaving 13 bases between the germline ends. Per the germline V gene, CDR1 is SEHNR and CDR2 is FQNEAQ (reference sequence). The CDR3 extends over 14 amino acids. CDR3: CASSHHGEYTEAFF. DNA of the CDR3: TGTGCCAGCAGCCATCACGGGGAGTACACTGAAGCTTTCTTT.